This is a list of T cell receptor beta chains from one sample in a study of molecular identifiers for immune sequencing clone quantification. TCRdb itself ran the PCR reads through MiXCR, one entry per CDR3 protein. The table lists hundreds of thousands of distinct CDR3 sequences, about 22% of them singletons. The specimen sequenced was naive CD8+ T cells from blood, with Jurkat cell RNA spiked in. The receptors here all came from a human donor in good health. Some libraries in this study had Jurkat cell RNA spiked in. Each CDR3 is given without its conserved first and last residue. Each record gives: clone size, V gene, J gene, CDR3 protein. Rows give clone size only sometimes, using once, few, many, or a class for an expanded clone.

>many|TRBV24-1|TRBJ2-7
ATTFRGDEQY
>.|TRBV3-1|TRBJ1-1
ASSNAGTGYTEAF
>many|TRBV9|TRBJ2-6
ATQGAGANVLT
>.|TRBV27|TRBJ2-1
ASSLFLAGDDNEQF
>many|TRBV24-1|TRBJ2-1
ATSDSRRGGNEQF
>many|TRBV25-1|TRBJ2-5
ASTQGETQY
>many|TRBV2|TRBJ2-7
ASSETGTETYEQY
>.|TRBV4-1|TRBJ2-5
ASSPNPSDQETQY
>few|TRBV20-1|TRBJ2-5
SARRGLAIQETQY
>many|TRBV7-9|TRBJ2-7
ASSSKQYEQY
>few|TRBV13|TRBJ2-7
ASSLGLPGEQY
>.|TRBV11-2|TRBJ2-3
ASSRGTASTDTQY
>many|TRBV7-9|TRBJ2-7
ASSPGGQGFPYEQY
>many|TRBV3-1|TRBJ1-1
ASSQPERGRGEAF
>many|TRBV20-1|TRBJ2-7
SARGRQGSYEQY
>many|TRBV7-6|TRBJ1-1
ASSSERRQYLDTEAF
>many|TRBV19|TRBJ1-1
ASRGTNKPEAF
>many|TRBV12-3/TRBV12-4|TRBJ2-2
ASSPRQGAGTGELF
>.|TRBV27|TRBJ2-7
ASSLSGIEACEQY
>.|TRBV4-3|TRBJ2-3
ASSQDDGGLLGTDTQY